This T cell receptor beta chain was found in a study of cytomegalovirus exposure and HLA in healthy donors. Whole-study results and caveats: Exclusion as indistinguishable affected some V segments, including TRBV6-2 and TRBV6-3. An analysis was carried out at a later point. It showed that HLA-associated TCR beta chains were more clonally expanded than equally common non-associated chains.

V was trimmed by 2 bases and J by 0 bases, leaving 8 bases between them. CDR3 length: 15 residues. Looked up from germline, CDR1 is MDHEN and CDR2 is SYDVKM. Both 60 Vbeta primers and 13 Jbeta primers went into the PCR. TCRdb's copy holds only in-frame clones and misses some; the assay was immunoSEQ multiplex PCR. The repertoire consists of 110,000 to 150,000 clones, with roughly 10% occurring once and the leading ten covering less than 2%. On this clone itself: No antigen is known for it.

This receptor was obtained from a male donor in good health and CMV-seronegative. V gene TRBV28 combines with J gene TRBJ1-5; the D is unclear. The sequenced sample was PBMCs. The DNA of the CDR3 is TGTGCCAGCAGTTTAAAACAGAATAGCAATCAGCCCCAGCATTTT. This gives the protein CASSLKQNSNQPQHF. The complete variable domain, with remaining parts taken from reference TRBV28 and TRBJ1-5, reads DVKVTQSSRYLVKRTGEKVFLECVQDMDHENMFWYRQDPGLGLRLIYFSYDVKMKEKGDIPEGYSVSREKKERFSLILESASTNQTSMYLCASSLKQNSNQPQHFGDGTRLSIL.